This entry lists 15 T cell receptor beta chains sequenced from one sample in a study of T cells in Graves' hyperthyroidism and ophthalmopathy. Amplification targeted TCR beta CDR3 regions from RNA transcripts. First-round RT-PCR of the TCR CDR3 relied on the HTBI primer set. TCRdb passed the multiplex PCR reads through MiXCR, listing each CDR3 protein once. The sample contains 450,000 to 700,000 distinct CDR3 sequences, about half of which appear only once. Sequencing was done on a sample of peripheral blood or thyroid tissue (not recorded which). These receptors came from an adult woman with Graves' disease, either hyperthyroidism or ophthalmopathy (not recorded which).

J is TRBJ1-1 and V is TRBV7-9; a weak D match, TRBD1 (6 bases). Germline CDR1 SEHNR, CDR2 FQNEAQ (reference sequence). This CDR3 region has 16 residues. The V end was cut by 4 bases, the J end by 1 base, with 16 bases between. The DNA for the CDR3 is TGTGCCAGCAGCTCAGGGGAAGGGGGGCCGAACACTGAAGCTTTCTTT. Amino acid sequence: CASSSGEGGPNTEAFF.

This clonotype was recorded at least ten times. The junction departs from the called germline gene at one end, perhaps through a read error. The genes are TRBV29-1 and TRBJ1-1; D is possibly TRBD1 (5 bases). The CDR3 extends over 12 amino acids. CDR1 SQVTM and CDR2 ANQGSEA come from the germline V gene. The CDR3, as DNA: TGCAGCGTTGAGGGGGTTTGGGGATCCAGCCTCTTT. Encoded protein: CSVEGVWGSSLF.

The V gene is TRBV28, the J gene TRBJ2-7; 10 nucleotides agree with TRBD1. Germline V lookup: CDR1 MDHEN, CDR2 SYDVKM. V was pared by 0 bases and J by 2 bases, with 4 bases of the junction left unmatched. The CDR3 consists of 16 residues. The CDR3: CASSLWGTGVTYEQYF. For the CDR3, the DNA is TGTGCCAGCAGTTTATGGGGGACAGGGGTTACCTACGAGCAGTACTTC.

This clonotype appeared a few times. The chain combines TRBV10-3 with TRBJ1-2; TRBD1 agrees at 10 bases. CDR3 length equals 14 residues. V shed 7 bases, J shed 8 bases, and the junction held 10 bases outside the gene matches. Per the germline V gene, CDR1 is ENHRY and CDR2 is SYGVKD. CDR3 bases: TGTGCCATCAACTCCGGGACAGGGGATGTCGGCTACACCTTC. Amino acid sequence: CAINSGTGDVGYTF.

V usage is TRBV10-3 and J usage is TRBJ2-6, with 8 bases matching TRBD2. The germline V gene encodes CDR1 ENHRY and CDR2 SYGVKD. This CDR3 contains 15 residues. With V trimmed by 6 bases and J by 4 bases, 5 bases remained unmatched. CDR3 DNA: TGTGCCATCAGCGGCGGGGGGACGGGGGCCAACGTCCTGACTTTC. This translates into CAISGGGTGANVLTF.

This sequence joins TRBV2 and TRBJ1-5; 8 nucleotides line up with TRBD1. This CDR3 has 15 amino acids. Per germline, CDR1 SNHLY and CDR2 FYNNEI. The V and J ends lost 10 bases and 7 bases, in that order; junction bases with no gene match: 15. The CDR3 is CATTGGDRPDQPQHF. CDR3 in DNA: TGTGCCACCACCGGGGGGGACAGGCCGGACCAGCCCCAGCATTTT. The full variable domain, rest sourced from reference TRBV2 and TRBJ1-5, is EPEVTQTPSHQVTQMGQEVILRCVPISNHLYFYWYRQILGQKVEFLVSFYNNEISEKSEIFDDQFSVERPDGSNFTLKIRSTKLEDSAMYFCATTGGDRPDQPQHFGDGTRLSIL.

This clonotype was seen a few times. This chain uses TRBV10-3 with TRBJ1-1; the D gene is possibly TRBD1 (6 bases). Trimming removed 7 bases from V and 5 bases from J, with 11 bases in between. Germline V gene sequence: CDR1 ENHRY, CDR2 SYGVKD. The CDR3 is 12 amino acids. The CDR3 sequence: CAIKGVRTEAFF. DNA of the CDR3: TGTGCCATCAAGGGGGTGAGGACTGAAGCTTTCTTT.

This CDR3 reads CAISAVGGIDGYEQYF. CDR3 sequence (DNA): TGTGCCATCAGTGCGGTGGGCGGGATCGACGGCTACGAGCAGTACTTC. The J gene is TRBJ2-7, the V gene TRBV10-3, with D perhaps matching TRBD2 (6 bases). V lost 4 bases to trimming and J lost 3 bases, with 19 bases between them. The CDR3 length is 16 residues. CDR1 and CDR2 (germline): ENHRY, SYGVKD.

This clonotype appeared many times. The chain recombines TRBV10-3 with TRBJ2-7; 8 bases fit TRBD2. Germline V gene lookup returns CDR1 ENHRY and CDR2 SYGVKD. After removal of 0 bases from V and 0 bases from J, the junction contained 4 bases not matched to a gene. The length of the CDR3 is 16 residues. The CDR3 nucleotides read TGTGCCATCAGTGAGTCGGCTAGCGGGCTCTCCTACGAGCAGTACTTC. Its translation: CAISESASGLSYEQYF.

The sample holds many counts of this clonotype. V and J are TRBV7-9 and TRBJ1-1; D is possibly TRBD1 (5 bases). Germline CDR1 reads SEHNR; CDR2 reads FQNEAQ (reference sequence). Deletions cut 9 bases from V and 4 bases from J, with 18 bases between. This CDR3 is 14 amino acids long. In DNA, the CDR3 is TGTGCCAGTACCCCACGGGGGTTTGGCACTGAAGCTTTCTTT. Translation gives CASTPRGFGTEAFF.

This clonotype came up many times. CDR3 sequence: CASSFQGRGETQYF. DNA for the CDR3: TGTGCCAGCAGCTTTCAGGGAAGGGGGGAGACCCAGTACTTC. This chain links TRBV2 with TRBJ2-5; tentatively, D is TRBD1 (6 bases). This CDR3 has 14 residues. V shed 6 bases and J shed 5 bases, with 16 bases lying between them. From germline, CDR1 is SNHLY and CDR2 FYNNEI.

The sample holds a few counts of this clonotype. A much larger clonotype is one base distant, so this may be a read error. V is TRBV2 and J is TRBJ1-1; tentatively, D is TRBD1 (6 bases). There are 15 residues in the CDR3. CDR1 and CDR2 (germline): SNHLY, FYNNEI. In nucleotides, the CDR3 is TGTGCCAGCAGCTCCCTAGGGGGGGTGGGCACTAAAGCTTTCTTT. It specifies CASSSLGGVGTKAFF.

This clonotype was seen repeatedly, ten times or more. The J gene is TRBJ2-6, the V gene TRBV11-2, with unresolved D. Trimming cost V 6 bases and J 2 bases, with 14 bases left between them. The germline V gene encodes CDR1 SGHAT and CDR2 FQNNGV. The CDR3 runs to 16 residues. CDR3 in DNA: TGTGCCAGCAGGAGGCCCGGTGTGACTGGGGCCAACGTCCTGACTTTC. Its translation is CASRRPGVTGANVLTF. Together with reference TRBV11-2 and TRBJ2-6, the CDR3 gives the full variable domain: EAGVAQSPRYKIIEKRQSVAFWCNPISGHATLYWYQQILGQGPKLLIQFQNNGVVDDSQLPKDRFSAERLKGVDSTLKIQPAKLEDSAVYLCASRRPGVTGANVLTFGAGSRLTVL.

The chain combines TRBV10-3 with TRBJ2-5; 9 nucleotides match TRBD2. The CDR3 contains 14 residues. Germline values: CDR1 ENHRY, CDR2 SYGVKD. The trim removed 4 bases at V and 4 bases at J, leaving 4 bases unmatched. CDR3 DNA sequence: TGTGCCATCAGTGCTCAAGCGGGAGGAGAGACCCAGTACTTC. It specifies CAISAQAGGETQYF.

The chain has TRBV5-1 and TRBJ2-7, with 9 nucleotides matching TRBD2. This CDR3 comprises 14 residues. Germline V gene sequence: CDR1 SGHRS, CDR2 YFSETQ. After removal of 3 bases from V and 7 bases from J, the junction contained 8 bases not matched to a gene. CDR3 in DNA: TGCGCCAGCAGCTACGGGACTAGCCAAGCGGAGCAGTACTTC. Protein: CASSYGTSQAEQYF.